This T cell receptor beta chain was profiled in a study of T cell changes during pregnancy in multiple sclerosis. Trimming at V came to 5 bases and at J to 6 bases, leaving 19 bases not matched to a gene. CDR3 length equals 18 residues. Germline V gene sequence: CDR1 SGHAT, CDR2 FQNNGV. A single count supports this clone. This table comes from immunoSEQ multiplex PCR, and its TCRdb copy is limited to in-frame clones, with some not included. The sample holds some 58,000 clones, about 96% seen once. The sequence derives from a female donor with multiple sclerosis, enrolled in a pregnancy study. The specimen was CD8+ T cells from peripheral blood mononuclear cells, collected after pregnancy. The chain recombines TRBV11-2 with TRBJ2-1; 7 bases fit TRBD1. The chain's CDR3 is CASSQGEFAEANFNEQFF. For the CDR3, the DNA is TGTGCCAGCAGCCAGGGGGAGTTTGCGGAGGCCAATTTCAATGAGCAGTTCTTC.